This is a list of T cell receptor beta chains from one sample in a study of blood T cell repertoires in COVID-19. Sequencing used immunoSEQ multiplex PCR; TCRdb keeps in-frame clones, though not all of them. The profile covers tens of thousands of clones, with 75% to 85% appearing a single time and roughly 20% taken by the ten largest. The specimen was peripheral blood. The source of these receptors is a human donor in a cohort sampled during active COVID-19. Each CDR3 is given with its conserved first and last residue. D genes are given only for firm matches. Clone size is given for some rows only: seen once, a few or many times, or a class if the clone is expanded.

clone size: once; D gene: .; J gene: TRBJ1-2; V gene: TRBV5-1; CDR3 protein: CASSLEPRVAGYTF; CDR3 DNA: TGCGCCAGCAGCTTGGAACCCCGAGTCGCTGGCTACACCTTC
clone size: once; D gene: TRBD2; J gene: TRBJ2-7; V gene: TRBV6-2/TRBV6-3; CDR3 protein: CASSYALGTSVYEQYF; CDR3 DNA: TGTGCCAGCAGTTACGCCCTTGGGACTAGCGTCTACGAGCAGTACTTC
clone size: .; D gene: TRBD1; J gene: TRBJ1-1; V gene: TRBV5-1; CDR3 protein: CASSGRQGASEAFF; CDR3 DNA: TGCGCCAGCAGCGGACGACAGGGGGCTTCTGAAGCTTTCTTT
clone size: .; D gene: TRBD2; J gene: TRBJ2-7; V gene: TRBV6-1; CDR3 protein: CASSEGRLAAYEQYF; CDR3 DNA: TGTGCCAGCAGTGAAGGGCGGCTAGCGGCCTACGAGCAGTACTTC
clone size: .; D gene: TRBD2; J gene: TRBJ2-7; V gene: TRBV11-3; CDR3 protein: CASSPRGGYEQYF; CDR3 DNA: TGTGCCAGCAGCCCGCGGGGGGGGTACGAGCAGTACTTC
clone size: .; D gene: TRBD2; J gene: TRBJ2-3; V gene: TRBV7-2; CDR3 protein: CAVGGLAGGPSEYTQYF; CDR3 DNA: TGTGCCGTAGGGGGACTAGCGGGAGGGCCCTCGGAATATACGCAGTATTTT
clone size: .; D gene: .; J gene: TRBJ2-7; V gene: TRBV2; CDR3 protein: CASMGGLSYEQYF; CDR3 DNA: TGTGCCAGCATGGGGGGACTTTCCTACGAGCAGTACTTC
clone size: .; D gene: .; J gene: TRBJ2-2; V gene: TRBV7-9; CDR3 protein: CASSNPDTGELFF; CDR3 DNA: TGTGCCAGCAGCAACCCGGACACCGGGGAGCTGTTTTTT
clone size: once; D gene: .; J gene: TRBJ2-7; V gene: TRBV15; CDR3 protein: CATSRDKDRHEQYF; CDR3 DNA: TGTGCCACCAGCAGAGACAAAGACAGGCACGAGCAGTACTTC
clone size: .; D gene: TRBD1; J gene: TRBJ2-7; V gene: TRBV7-9; CDR3 protein: CASSSPRQGMGHEQYF; CDR3 DNA: TGTGCCAGCAGCTCCCCCCGACAGGGGATGGGTCACGAGCAGTACTTC
clone size: once; D gene: TRBD2; J gene: TRBJ2-4; V gene: TRBV10-3; CDR3 protein: CAISASQRERVNIQYF; CDR3 DNA: TGTGCCATCAGTGCCTCCCAGCGGGAGAGGGTAAACATTCAGTACTTC
clone size: .; D gene: .; J gene: TRBJ2-7; V gene: TRBV9; CDR3 protein: CASSPRARGHEQYF; CDR3 DNA: TGTGCCAGCAGCCCGAGAGCCAGGGGCCACGAGCAGTACTTC
clone size: few; D gene: .; J gene: TRBJ2-7; V gene: TRBV28; CDR3 protein: CASSLLSGSYEQYF; CDR3 DNA: TGTGCCAGCAGTTTATTGAGCGGATCCTACGAGCAGTACTTC
clone size: .; D gene: TRBD2; J gene: TRBJ2-7; V gene: TRBV29-1; CDR3 protein: CSVARSSGRALGDEQYF; CDR3 DNA: TGCAGCGTCGCCCGTTCTAGCGGGAGGGCCTTGGGAGACGAGCAGTACTTC
clone size: .; D gene: TRBD1; J gene: TRBJ2-5; V gene: TRBV28; CDR3 protein: CASRTGQQETQYF; CDR3 DNA: TGTGCCAGCAGGACGGGACAGCAAGAGACCCAGTACTTC
clone size: .; D gene: .; J gene: TRBJ2-3; V gene: TRBV9; CDR3 protein: CASRPDSSTDTQYF; CDR3 DNA: TGTGCCAGTAGACCAGACAGCAGCACAGATACGCAGTATTTT
clone size: few; D gene: TRBD1; J gene: TRBJ1-5; V gene: TRBV2; CDR3 protein: CASRDRQSEGPQHF; CDR3 DNA: TGTGCCAGCCGGGACAGGCAGTCCGAGGGGCCCCAGCATTTT
clone size: .; D gene: .; J gene: TRBJ1-4; V gene: TRBV27; CDR3 protein: CASRRTVLNEKLFF; CDR3 DNA: TGTGCCAGCAGGAGGACAGTCCTTAATGAAAAACTGTTTTTT
clone size: .; D gene: TRBD2; J gene: TRBJ2-7; V gene: TRBV7-6; CDR3 protein: CASSLGVAGGTGGEQYF; CDR3 DNA: TGTGCCAGCAGCTTAGGGGTAGCGGGAGGCACTGGGGGAGAGCAGTACTTC
clone size: .; D gene: TRBD1; J gene: TRBJ1-1; V gene: TRBV5-6; CDR3 protein: CASSPIQGTNTEAFF; CDR3 DNA: TGTGCCAGCAGCCCTATACAGGGGACGAACACTGAAGCTTTCTTT
clone size: .; D gene: .; J gene: TRBJ2-7; V gene: TRBV5-6; CDR3 protein: CASSLGQGSYEQYF; CDR3 DNA: TGTGCCAGCAGCTTGGGGCAGGGGAGTTACGAGCAGTACTTC
clone size: .; D gene: .; J gene: TRBJ2-7; V gene: TRBV19; CDR3 protein: CASSSLQGYEQYF; CDR3 DNA: TGTGCCAGTAGTTCGTTACAGGGCTACGAGCAGTACTTC
clone size: .; D gene: TRBD1; J gene: TRBJ1-4; V gene: TRBV2; CDR3 protein: CASRVTGYEKLFF; CDR3 DNA: TGTGCCAGCAGAGTGACAGGGTATGAAAAACTGTTTTTT
clone size: .; D gene: .; J gene: TRBJ2-7; V gene: TRBV6-1; CDR3 protein: CASSEDGYEQYF; CDR3 DNA: TGTGCCAGCAGTGAAGACGGGTACGAGCAGTACTTC
clone size: .; D gene: .; J gene: TRBJ2-6; V gene: TRBV18; CDR3 protein: CASSRTTGGASSGANVLTF; CDR3 DNA: TGTGCCAGCTCACGCACCACCGGTGGGGCCAGCTCTGGGGCCAACGTCCTGACTTTC
clone size: .; D gene: .; J gene: TRBJ1-5; V gene: TRBV2; CDR3 protein: CASSPEGRQPQHF; CDR3 DNA: TGTGCCAGCAGCCCTGAGGGTAGACAGCCCCAGCATTTT
clone size: .; D gene: TRBD1; J gene: TRBJ1-6; V gene: TRBV6-6; CDR3 protein: CASRTGARGQNSPLHF; CDR3 DNA: TGTGCCAGCAGAACAGGGGCCCGTGGACAGAATTCACCCCTCCACTTT
clone size: .; D gene: .; J gene: TRBJ2-1; V gene: TRBV12-3/TRBV12-4; CDR3 protein: CASSLGQARGQFF; CDR3 DNA: TGTGCCAGCAGTTTAGGTCAAGCCAGGGGGCAGTTCTTC
clone size: .; D gene: TRBD1; J gene: TRBJ2-2; V gene: TRBV11-2; CDR3 protein: CASSLGQGVRTGELFF; CDR3 DNA: TGTGCCAGCAGCTTAGGACAGGGGGTGCGGACCGGGGAGCTGTTTTTT
clone size: .; D gene: TRBD1; J gene: TRBJ1-5; V gene: TRBV5-5; CDR3 protein: CASSQGQGNQPQHF; CDR3 DNA: TGTGCCAGCAGCCAGGGACAGGGAAATCAGCCCCAGCATTTT
clone size: .; D gene: TRBD2; J gene: TRBJ2-7; V gene: TRBV13; CDR3 protein: CASSWGGGFAEQYF; CDR3 DNA: TGTGCCAGCAGCTGGGGGGGAGGCTTTGCCGAGCAGTACTTC
clone size: .; D gene: .; J gene: TRBJ1-1; V gene: TRBV3-1/TRBV3-2; CDR3 protein: CASSQERTNPYTEAFF; CDR3 DNA: TGTGCCAGCAGCCAAGAAAGGACAAATCCTTACACTGAAGCTTTCTTT
clone size: .; D gene: .; J gene: TRBJ2-7; V gene: TRBV2; CDR3 protein: CASSDSHYEQYF; CDR3 DNA: TGTGCCAGCTCGGACAGCCACTACGAGCAGTACTTC
clone size: .; D gene: .; J gene: TRBJ1-2; V gene: TRBV19; CDR3 protein: CARPYYSQGSYGYTF; CDR3 DNA: TGTGCCAGACCTTACTACTCACAGGGTTCCTATGGCTACACCTTC
clone size: few; D gene: .; J gene: TRBJ2-2; V gene: TRBV6-1; CDR3 protein: CASSEEGRARGELFF; CDR3 DNA: TGTGCCAGCAGTGAAGAGGGCAGGGCTCGCGGGGAGCTGTTTTTT
clone size: .; D gene: .; J gene: TRBJ2-1; V gene: TRBV11-2; CDR3 protein: CASSRGGEQFF; CDR3 DNA: TGTGCCAGCAGCCGGGGAGGTGAGCAGTTCTTC
clone size: .; D gene: .; J gene: TRBJ1-6; V gene: TRBV6-5; CDR3 protein: CASSYSQGLHNSPLHF; CDR3 DNA: TGTGCCAGCAGTTACTCACAGGGATTACATAATTCACCCCTCCACTTT
clone size: once; D gene: TRBD1; J gene: TRBJ2-7; V gene: TRBV5-1; CDR3 protein: CASSGGQGSGYEQYF; CDR3 DNA: TGCGCCAGCAGCGGAGGACAGGGGAGCGGCTACGAGCAGTACTTC
clone size: .; D gene: TRBD2; J gene: TRBJ2-7; V gene: TRBV2; CDR3 protein: CASRTSGPLSSYEQYF; CDR3 DNA: TGTGCCAGCAGGACTAGCGGGCCCTTAAGCTCCTACGAGCAGTACTTC
clone size: .; D gene: .; J gene: TRBJ2-5; V gene: TRBV18; CDR3 protein: CASSATDGETQYF; CDR3 DNA: TGTGCCAGCTCAGCGACCGACGGGGAGACCCAGTACTTC
clone size: .; D gene: .; J gene: TRBJ1-5; V gene: TRBV21-1; CDR3 protein: CASSKGESFNQPQHF; CDR3 DNA: TGTGCCAGCAGCAAAGGCGAATCGTTCAATCAGCCCCAGCATTTT